The sequence of this T cell receptor beta chain was determined in a study of T-cell memory formation after mild COVID-19. TCRdb reprocessed the 5' RACE reads with MiXCR, giving one entry per CDR3 protein. Among about 16,000 distinct CDR3 sequences, approximately 23% were seen once, and the ten largest hold 45% to 75%. This clonotype came up a few times. The sequencing input was PBMCs or a T cell subset sorted from them (not recorded which). This receptor was identified in a man aged 18 to 29 who had mild COVID-19 (a few samples of this study predate the infection). Cell type and time point are not known.

CDR3 nucleotides: TGTGCCAGCAGCCCACAGGGGTGGTATTCACCCCTCCACTTT. It translates to CASSPQGWYSPLHF. The V and J genes are TRBV2 and TRBJ1-6, with 7 positions matching TRBD1. The germline CDR1 and CDR2 sequences are SNHLY and FYNNEI. V dropped 6 bases and J dropped 8; count of bases not matched to a gene: 7. This CDR3 is 14 amino acids long.